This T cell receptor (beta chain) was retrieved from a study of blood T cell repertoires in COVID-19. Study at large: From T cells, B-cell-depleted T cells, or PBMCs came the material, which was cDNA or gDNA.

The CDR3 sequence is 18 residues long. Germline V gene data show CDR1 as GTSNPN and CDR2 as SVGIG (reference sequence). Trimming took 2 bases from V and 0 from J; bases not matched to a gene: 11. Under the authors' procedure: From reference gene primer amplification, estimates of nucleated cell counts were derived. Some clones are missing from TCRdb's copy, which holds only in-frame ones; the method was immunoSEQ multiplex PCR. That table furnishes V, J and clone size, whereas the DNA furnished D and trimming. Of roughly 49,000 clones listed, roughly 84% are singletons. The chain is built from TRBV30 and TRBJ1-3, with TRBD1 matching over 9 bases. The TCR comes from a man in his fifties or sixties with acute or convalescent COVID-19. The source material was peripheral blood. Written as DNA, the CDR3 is TGTGCCTGGAGTAAGTGGCTGACAGGGGGTAGCTCTGGAAACACCATATATTTT. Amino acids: CAWSKWLTGGSSGNTIYF.